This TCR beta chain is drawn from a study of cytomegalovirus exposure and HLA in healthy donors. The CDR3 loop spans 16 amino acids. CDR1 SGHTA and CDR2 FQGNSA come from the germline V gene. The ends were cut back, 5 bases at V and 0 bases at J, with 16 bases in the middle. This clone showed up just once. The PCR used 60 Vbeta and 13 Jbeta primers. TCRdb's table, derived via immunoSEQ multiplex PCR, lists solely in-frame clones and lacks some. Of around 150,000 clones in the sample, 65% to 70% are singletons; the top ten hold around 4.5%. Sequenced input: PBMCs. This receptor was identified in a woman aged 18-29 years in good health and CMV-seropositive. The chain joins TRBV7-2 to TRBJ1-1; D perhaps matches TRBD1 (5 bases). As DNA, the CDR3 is TGTGCCAGCAGCCCAAAGGGGCGTCACATGAACACTGAAGCTTTCTTT. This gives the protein CASSPKGRHMNTEAFF.